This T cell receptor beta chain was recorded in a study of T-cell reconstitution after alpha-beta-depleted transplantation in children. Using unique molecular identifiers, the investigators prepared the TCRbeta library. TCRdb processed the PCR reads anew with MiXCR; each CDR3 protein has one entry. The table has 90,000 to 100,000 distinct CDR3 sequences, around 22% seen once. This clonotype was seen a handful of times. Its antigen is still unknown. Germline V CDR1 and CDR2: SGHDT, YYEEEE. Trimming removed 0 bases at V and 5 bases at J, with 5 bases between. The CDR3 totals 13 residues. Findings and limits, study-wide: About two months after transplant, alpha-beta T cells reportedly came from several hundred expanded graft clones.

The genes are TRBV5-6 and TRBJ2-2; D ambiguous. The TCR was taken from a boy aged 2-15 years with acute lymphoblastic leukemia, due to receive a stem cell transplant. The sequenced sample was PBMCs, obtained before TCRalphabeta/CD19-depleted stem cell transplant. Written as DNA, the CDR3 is TGTGCCAGCAGCTTGGGGTGGACCGGGGAGCTGTTTTTT. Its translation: CASSLGWTGELFF. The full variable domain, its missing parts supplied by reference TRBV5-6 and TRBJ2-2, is DAGVTQSPTHLIKTRGQQVTLRCSPKSGHDTVSWYQQALGQGPQFIFQYYEEEERQRGNFPDRFSGHQFPNYSSELNVNALLLGDSALYLCASSLGWTGELFFGEGSRLTVL.